Here is one T cell receptor beta chain with its context. The data originate from a study of OX40 agonist ivuxolimab in advanced cancers. TCRdb's copy holds only in-frame clones and misses some; the assay was immunoSEQ multiplex PCR. This table holds 60,000 to 85,000 clones, over 80% found once. V shed 6 bases and J 8 bases; nucleotides not matched to a gene: 6. The CDR3 length is 14 residues. Germline V gene sequence: CDR1 MNHEY, CDR2 SVGAGI. The specimen comprised CD4+ or CD8+ T cells sorted from blood, sampled in a trial of the OX40 agonist ivuxolimab. This clonotype was sampled from an adult with an advanced solid tumor such as melanoma, head and neck, liver or kidney cancer. This sequence joins TRBV6-5 and TRBJ1-6; 8 bases are shared with TRBD1. Here the CDR3 DNA reads TGTGCCAGCAGAAGGACAGGGTTTGATTCACCCCTCCACTTT. This gives the protein CASRRTGFDSPLHF.